Sequencing of this TCR beta chain was carried out in a study of OX40 agonist ivuxolimab in advanced cancers. Findings of the study overall: CD4+ T cells averaged fewer expanded clones than CD8+ T cells.

The germline V gene has CDR1 SEHNR and CDR2 FQNEAQ (reference sequence). CDR3 length equals 16 residues. V lost 0 bases and J lost 9, with 18 bases in between. Repertoires were generated with immunoSEQ multiplex PCR, while TCRdb's copy carries only in-frame clones and drops some. This table has approximately 58,000 clones, about 81% appearing once. With respect to this clone: Its antigen is not identified.

The chain links TRBV7-9 to TRBJ2-1; D is possibly TRBD2 (5 bases). The sample was CD4+ or CD8+ T cells sorted from blood, taken in a trial of the OX40 agonist ivuxolimab. The sequence derives from an adult with an advanced solid tumor such as melanoma, head and neck, liver or kidney cancer. CDR3 DNA: TGTGCCAGCAGCTTAGCGCGGGCGAAAATCGGCACTGAGCAGTTCTTC. Translation gives CASSLARAKIGTEQFF.